A selection of T cell receptor beta chains follows, all from one sample in a study of cytomegalovirus exposure and HLA in healthy donors. The assay was immunoSEQ multiplex PCR, and TCRdb's table has in-frame clones only and misses some. The data show under 150,000 clones, around 83% seen once. Specimen: PBMCs. The receptors derive from a human donor in good health. Each CDR3 is given with its conserved first and last residue. The D gene is left open where the match is weak. Expanded clones get a size class; other rows say once, few or many, or leave the size out.

v_gene,j_gene,abundance,d_gene,CDR3aa,CDR3nt
TRBV6-5,TRBJ2-2,NA,NA,CASSYYIVGGSGELFF,TGTGCCAGCAGTTACTATATTGTAGGGGGTTCCGGGGAGCTGTTTTTT
TRBV5-6,TRBJ2-1,few,NA,CASSLYAGNEQFF,TGTGCCAGCAGCTTGTATGCGGGGAATGAGCAGTTCTTC
TRBV11-2,TRBJ2-1,NA,NA,CASSLGGESSYNEQFF,TGTGCCAGCAGCTTAGGTGGGGAGAGCTCCTACAATGAGCAGTTCTTC
TRBV20-1,TRBJ2-5,NA,NA,CSATRETQYF,TGCAGTGCTACTCGAGAGACCCAGTACTTC
TRBV6-8,TRBJ2-3,NA,NA,CASSYSEGTDTQYF,TGTGCCAGCAGTTACTCGGAGGGCACAGATACGCAGTATTTT
TRBV6-5,TRBJ2-7,NA,NA,CASSYVGGDEQYF,TGTGCCAGCAGTTATGTAGGGGGAGACGAGCAGTACTTC
TRBV28,TRBJ1-2,NA,TRBD1,CASSPGQGRNGYTF,TGTGCCAGCAGTCCCGGACAGGGGAGAAACGGCTACACCTTC
TRBV2,TRBJ2-7,NA,NA,CASGRSYEQYF,TGTGCCAGCGGCCGCTCCTACGAGCAGTACTTC
TRBV7-9,TRBJ2-5,NA,TRBD2,CASSPIGLAFQETQYF,TGTGCCAGCAGCCCTATAGGACTAGCTTTTCAAGAGACCCAGTACTTC
TRBV5-8,TRBJ2-2,NA,TRBD1,CASIQDRGGTTGELFF,TGTGCCAGCATCCAGGACAGGGGAGGAACCACCGGGGAGCTGTTTTTT
TRBV7-3,TRBJ2-3,few,TRBD2,CASSLGLAGVLDTQYF,TGTGCCAGCAGCTTGGGACTAGCGGGGGTGCTCGATACGCAGTATTTT
TRBV11-2,TRBJ2-5,NA,TRBD1,CASSLVTGGQRETQYF,TGTGCCAGCAGCTTAGTCACAGGGGGCCAGCGGGAGACCCAGTACTTC
TRBV2,TRBJ2-1,NA,TRBD2,CASREDGGDQFF,TGTGCCAGCAGGGAAGACGGGGGGGATCAGTTCTTC
TRBV7-9,TRBJ2-7,NA,NA,CANSLNTGGFTYEQYF,TGTGCCAACAGCTTAAATACGGGGGGCTTTACTTACGAGCAGTACTTC
TRBV4-1,TRBJ1-2,NA,NA,CASSQLLTGNYGYTF,TGCGCCAGCAGCCAACTATTGACGGGGAACTATGGCTACACCTTC
TRBV6-1,TRBJ2-7,few,TRBD1,CASSDRGLHYEQYF,TGTGCCAGCAGTGACAGGGGGCTTCACTACGAGCAGTACTTC
TRBV19,TRBJ2-2,NA,TRBD1,CASSIVRGTGELFF,TGTGCCAGTAGTATCGTCAGGGGGACCGGGGAGCTGTTTTTT
TRBV11-2,TRBJ1-1,few,NA,CASSPQRMGEAFF,TGTGCCAGCAGCCCGCAGCGGATGGGGGAAGCTTTCTTT
TRBV28,TRBJ1-2,NA,NA,CASIPRGPYGYTF,TGTGCCAGCATCCCCAGGGGCCCATATGGCTACACCTTC
TRBV5-4,TRBJ2-5,NA,NA,CASSKTRRETQYF,TGTGCCAGCAGTAAGACTAGAAGAGAGACCCAGTACTTC
TRBV6-1,TRBJ2-7,NA,TRBD1,CASKRQGASYEQYF,TGTGCCAGCAAGCGACAGGGGGCATCCTACGAGCAGTACTTC
TRBV13,TRBJ1-1,many,NA,CASSPDGGMNTEAFF,TGTGCCAGCAGCCCGGACGGGGGGATGAACACTGAAGCTTTCTTT
TRBV29-1,TRBJ2-5,once,NA,CSVEETPEETQYF,TGCAGCGTTGAAGAGACACCCGAAGAGACCCAGTACTTC
TRBV7-2,TRBJ2-5,NA,NA,CASSLGGQPQETQYF,TGTGCCAGCAGCTTAGGCGGACAGCCCCAAGAGACCCAGTACTTC
TRBV25-1,TRBJ2-2,once,TRBD1,CASSELPGQGAHTGELFF,TGTGCCAGCAGTGAACTACCGGGACAGGGGGCCCACACCGGGGAGCTGTTTTTT
TRBV11-3,TRBJ1-2,NA,TRBD1,CASSPTQGQGGGYYGYTF,TGTGCCAGCAGCCCAACCCAGGGACAGGGCGGAGGTTACTATGGCTACACCTTC
TRBV11-2,TRBJ2-3,NA,NA,CASSGGNVADTQYF,TGTGCCAGCAGCGGGGGGAATGTGGCAGATACGCAGTATTTT
TRBV10-3,TRBJ2-3,NA,NA,CAISEAGQSSTDTQYF,TGTGCCATCAGTGAGGCCGGACAGTCTAGCACAGATACGCAGTATTTT
TRBV7-9,TRBJ1-1,once,NA,CASSFHRSNTEAFF,TGTGCCAGCAGCTTTCACAGATCGAACACTGAAGCTTTCTTT
TRBV5-4,TRBJ1-3,NA,NA,CASSYKGVGNTIYF,TGTGCCAGCAGCTACAAGGGGGTTGGAAACACCATATATTTT
TRBV6-1,TRBJ2-7,once,NA,CASSATGSAYF,TGTGCCAGCAGTGCAACAGGGTCGGCGTACTTC
TRBV4-1,TRBJ2-7,NA,NA,CASSHQRDFYEQYF,TGCGCCAGCAGCCACCAACGGGACTTCTACGAGCAGTACTTC
TRBV6-5,TRBJ1-2,few,TRBD1,CASSRTGEDGYTF,TGTGCCAGCAGCCGCACAGGGGAGGATGGCTACACCTTC
TRBV27,TRBJ2-3,NA,NA,CASSSRVTDTQYF,TGTGCCAGCTCCTCGCGAGTTACAGATACGCAGTATTTT
TRBV5-1,TRBJ2-7,few,TRBD1,CASSRGQGIEEQYF,TGCGCCAGCAGCAGAGGACAGGGTATTGAAGAGCAGTACTTC
TRBV2,TRBJ2-7,NA,NA,CASRSGATIEQYF,TGTGCCAGCCGGAGTGGCGCAACCATAGAGCAGTACTTC
TRBV11-3,TRBJ2-1,NA,NA,CASSPAGGGGRRNEQFF,TGTGCCAGCAGCCCTGCCGGTGGGGGGGGCCGTAGAAATGAGCAGTTCTTC
TRBV5-1,TRBJ1-3,NA,TRBD1,CASRTKNRGGSGNTIYF,TGCGCCAGCAGGACGAAGAACAGGGGAGGCTCTGGAAACACCATATATTTT
TRBV29-1,TRBJ2-3,NA,TRBD2,CSVALAGGGDTQYF,TGCAGCGTCGCACTAGCGGGGGGAGGAGATACGCAGTATTTT
TRBV7-9,TRBJ1-6,NA,TRBD1,CASSRDRDPLHF,TGTGCCAGCAGCCGAGACAGGGATCCCCTCCACTTT
TRBV10-2,TRBJ2-7,NA,TRBD2,CASRTGLVGEQYF,TGCGCCAGCAGAACAGGACTAGTGGGGGAGCAGTACTTC
TRBV6-5,TRBJ1-2,NA,NA,CASRPLLGGYTF,TGTGCCAGCCGACCTTTGTTGGGCGGCTACACCTTC
TRBV6-5,TRBJ1-3,NA,NA,CASSGAYSGNTIYF,TGTGCCAGCAGTGGAGCCTACTCTGGAAACACCATATATTTT
TRBV4-1,TRBJ1-2,NA,NA,CASSPSGGANYGYTF,TGCGCCAGCAGCCCTTCCGGGGGGGCGAACTATGGCTACACCTTC
TRBV6-1,TRBJ2-3,NA,NA,CASSEAQTTQYF,TGTGCCAGCAGTGAAGCACAAACTACACAGTATTTT
TRBV15,TRBJ2-1,NA,TRBD2,CATSVKRGGYNEQFF,TGTGCCACCAGCGTCAAGCGGGGGGGGTACAATGAGCAGTTCTTC
TRBV27,TRBJ2-7,NA,NA,CASSSPLDEQYF,TGTGCCAGCAGTTCCCCCCTTGACGAGCAGTACTTC
TRBV9,TRBJ2-3,once,NA,CASSVWTGGTDTQYF,TGTGCCAGCAGCGTTTGGACGGGGGGCACAGATACGCAGTATTTT
TRBV27,TRBJ2-2,NA,NA,CASSLGLLNTGELFF,TGTGCCAGCAGTTTAGGGCTCCTAAACACCGGGGAGCTGTTTTTT
TRBV5-1,TRBJ1-2,NA,TRBD1,CASSPTGQLNYGYTF,TGCGCCAGCAGTCCTACGGGACAGCTAAACTATGGCTACACCTTC
TRBV29-1,TRBJ2-5,NA,NA,CSVTEYQETQYF,TGCAGCGTGACGGAGTACCAAGAGACCCAGTACTTC
TRBV11-2,TRBJ2-7,NA,TRBD1,CASSWALTGDPAYEQYF,TGTGCCAGCAGCTGGGCGTTAACAGGGGATCCCGCCTACGAGCAGTACTTC
TRBV4-1,TRBJ2-7,NA,NA,CASSQGRSSYEQYF,TGCGCCAGCAGCCAAGGGCGGAGCTCCTACGAGCAGTACTTC
TRBV5-1,TRBJ2-7,NA,NA,CASSLAYEQYF,TGCGCCAGCAGCCTTGCCTACGAGCAGTACTTC
TRBV14,TRBJ2-2,once,TRBD1,CASSQKDRGNTGELFF,TGTGCCAGCAGCCAAAAGGACAGGGGGAACACCGGGGAGCTGTTTTTT
TRBV6-5,TRBJ1-5,few,NA,CASGTGFQPQHF,TGTGCCAGCGGTACAGGGTTTCAGCCCCAGCATTTT
TRBV18,TRBJ2-3,NA,NA,CASSLAGSTDTQYF,TGTGCCAGCTCACTCGCGGGTAGCACAGATACGCAGTATTTT